What follows is one T cell receptor beta chain and its context. What this receptor recognizes is not known. No base quality information exists; no much larger clone differs at one position. TCRbeta CDR3 regions were amplified from genomic DNA using the immunoSEQ Assay, a bias-controlled multiplex PCR. As for how the authors treated the data: Nucleated cell counts per sample were estimated from amplification of reference gene primers within the assay. Sequence reads were collapsed and filtered to measure the absolute abundance of every unique TCRbeta CDR3 rearrangement. For each sample, productive Simpson clonality was calculated by taking the square root of Simpson's diversity index across productive rearrangements. Entries here come from immuneACCESS through TCRdb and include only in-frame sequences with V and J called. Some clones fail to appear in such tables; in the studies checked, an unresolved V gene covers under half of the shortfall, and the cause of the remainder is unknown. Clonal size and the V and J genes are those of that table, whereas D and trimming came from the DNA. A total of about 290,000 clones appear in this sample, around 81% of them only once. 4.1% of the sample is held by the ten biggest clonotypes.

The collaborating institutions used their own protocols to collect whole blood in K2EDTA tubes. For TCRbeta analysis, collaborator samples were shipped as frozen whole blood, as isolated PBMCs, or as DNA extracted from either sample type. The sample is drawn from a study of blood T cell repertoires in COVID-19 (dated by TCRdb to the early 2020s). The study in broad terms: Samples from collaborators originated in the United States, Italy and Spain and spanned both the acute and convalescent phases of COVID-19. Where available, HLA class I and class II types were obtained from metadata supplied by the sample provider rather than from assay-based typing. The material from the prospective study consisted of cDNA or gDNA derived from T cells, B-cell-depleted T cells, or PBMCs. Sample metadata almost always included a de-identified subject ID, COVID-19 status, age in years and sex. The dataset comprised deeply sampled blood TCRbeta repertoires from subjects exposed to, actively infected with, or recovered from COVID-19. The repertoires were released in a freely available public database meant as a resource for research on the immune response to SARS-CoV-2. The samples were drawn from the first 160 participants of the ongoing ImmuneRACE study and from 1,254 subjects provided by 6 global collaborators.

CDR1 is given as SGHRS and CDR2 as YFSETQ, both from the germline V gene. The CDR3 contains 15 residues, cysteine and phenylalanine counted. Only the CDR3 region is kept as DNA, spanning 45 bases read in frame from base 1. Clipping removes 4 bases from V and 8 bases from J, with 12 as the unmatched junction base count. The full study reports these points: How much clinical and demographic metadata was included differed by source and by participant, and the metadata was provided uncurated.

This chain is built from TRBV5-1 and TRBJ1-2, with 9 central nucleotides matching TRBD1. The clonotype was recovered from a woman aged 45-65 years with active or convalescent COVID-19. Sequences were obtained from peripheral blood. CDR3 sequence: CASSDPGTGLGGYTF. The DNA sequence is as follows: TGCGCCAGCAGCGACCCCGGGACAGGGTTAGGAGGCTACACCTTC.